This TCR beta chain was recorded in a study of cytomegalovirus exposure and HLA in healthy donors. Study-level background: A subsequent analysis reported that the roughly 120 validation repertoires were produced on the same platform that had also been used for the roughly 700 first-cohort repertoires. Study-level points and caveats: Most sequenced TCRs were rare (though some public TCRs occurred in many donors). Subsequent analysis revealed that first-cohort TCR clusters tended to co-occur in the 120 or so validation repertoires. The classifier was said to identify cytomegalovirus status with high specificity and sensitivity.

This clone was seen just once. Its antigen is unidentified. The protocol was immunoSEQ multiplex PCR, while the TCRdb copy is restricted to in-frame clones and leaves out a portion. The table records roughly 120,000 clones, around 88% of them present only once. Germline-derived CDR1 and CDR2 are SGHNT and YYREEE (reference sequence). The length of the CDR3 is 14 residues. Trimming left V 0 bases short and J 5 bases short, with 8 bases between. V gene TRBV5-4 combines with J gene TRBJ2-2; D remains unclear. The specimen was PBMCs. The origin of this receptor is a man between 18 and 29 years old in good health and CMV-seronegative. The CDR3 region has the DNA TGTGCCAGCAGCTTGGCCGGTCATACCGGGGAGCTGTTTTTT. Amino acid sequence: CASSLAGHTGELFF. Filled out from reference TRBV5-4 and TRBJ2-2, the complete variable domain reads ETGVTQSPTHLIKTRGQQVTLRCSSQSGHNTVSWYQQALGQGPQFIFQYYREEENGRGNFPPRFSGLQFPNYSSELNVNALELDDSALYLCASSLAGHTGELFFGEGSRLTVL.